This TCR beta chain was identified during a study of T cells of healthy individuals (dated by TCRdb to the late 2010s). Libraries came from 5' RACE. Sequencing used an Illumina MiSeq. TCRdb redid the processing of the public reads, applying fastp at Q25 and MiXCR, and retained in-frame beta chains. Rows with a matching CDR3 protein are joined into one entry that keeps the most common DNA and genes. Present in this sample are about 41,000 distinct CDR3 sequences, approximately 4.5% of which were seen just once. 7% to 10% of the sample belongs to the ten largest clones. Counted from cysteine to phenylalanine, this CDR3 has 14 amino acids. The CDR3 DNA has 42 bases and is translated from base 1. Trimming takes 0 bases from V and 3 bases from J, and the germline ends sit 8 bases apart. CDR1 ENHRY and CDR2 SYGVKD are derived from the germline V gene. This clonotype was observed at least ten times. The specificity of this receptor is unknown. Nothing much larger sits one base from this clone, and base qualities are not available.

The TCR originated in a human donor in good health. The sequence links TRBV10-3 to TRBJ1-2, with a tentative D gene TRBD1 over 5 matching bases. In nucleotides, the sequence is TGTGCCATCAGTGAGTCCCGGGGGGACTATGGCTACACCTTC. Protein translation: CAISESRGDYGYTF.